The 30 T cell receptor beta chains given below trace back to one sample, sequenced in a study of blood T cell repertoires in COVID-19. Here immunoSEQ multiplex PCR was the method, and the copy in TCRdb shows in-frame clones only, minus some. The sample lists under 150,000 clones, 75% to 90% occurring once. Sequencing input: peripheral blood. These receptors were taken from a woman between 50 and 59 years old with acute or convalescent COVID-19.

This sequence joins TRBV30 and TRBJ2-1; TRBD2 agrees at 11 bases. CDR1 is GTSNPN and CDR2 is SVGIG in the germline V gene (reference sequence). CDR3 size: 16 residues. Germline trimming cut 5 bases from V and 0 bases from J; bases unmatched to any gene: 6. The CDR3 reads CAWSGTSGYSYNEQFF. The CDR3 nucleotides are TGTGCCTGGTCCGGGACTAGCGGATACTCCTACAATGAGCAGTTCTTC. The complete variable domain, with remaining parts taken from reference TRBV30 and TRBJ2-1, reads SQTIHQWPATLVQPVGSPLSLECTVEGTSNPNLYWYRQAAGRGLQLLFYSVGIGQISSEVPQNLSASRPQDRQFILSSKKLLLSDSGFYLCAWSGTSGYSYNEQFFGPGTRLTVL.

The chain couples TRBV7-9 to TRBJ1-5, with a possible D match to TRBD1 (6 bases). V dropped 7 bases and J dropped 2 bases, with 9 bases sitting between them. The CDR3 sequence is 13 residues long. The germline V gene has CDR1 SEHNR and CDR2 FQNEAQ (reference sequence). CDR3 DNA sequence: TGTGCCAGCACCCGGACAGGCAATCAGCCCCAGCATTTT. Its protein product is CASTRTGNQPQHF.

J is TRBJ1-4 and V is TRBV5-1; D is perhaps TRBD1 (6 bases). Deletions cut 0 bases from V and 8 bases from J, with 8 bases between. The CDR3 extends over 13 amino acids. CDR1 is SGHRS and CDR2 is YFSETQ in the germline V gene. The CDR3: CASSLGRGEKLFF. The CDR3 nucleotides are TGCGCCAGCAGCTTGGGCAGGGGAGAAAAACTGTTTTTT.

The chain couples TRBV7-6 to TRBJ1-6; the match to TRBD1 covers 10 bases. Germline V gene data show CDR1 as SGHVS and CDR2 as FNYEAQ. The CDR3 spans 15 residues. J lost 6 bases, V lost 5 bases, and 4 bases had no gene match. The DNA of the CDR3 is TGTGCCAGCAGCCCCGGGACAGGGGTTAATTCACCCCTCCACTTT. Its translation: CASSPGTGVNSPLHF.

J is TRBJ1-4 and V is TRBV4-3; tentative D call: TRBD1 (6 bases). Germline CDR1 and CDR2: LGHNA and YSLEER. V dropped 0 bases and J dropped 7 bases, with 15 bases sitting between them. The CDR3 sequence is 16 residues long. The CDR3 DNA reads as TGCGCCAGCAGCCAAGACCCCAGGACAGCGGCTGAAAAACTGTTTTTT. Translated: CASSQDPRTAAEKLFF.

CDR3 nucleotide sequence: TGTGCCAGTACCGGGACAGGGTTCTATGGCTACACCTTC. Protein: CASTGTGFYGYTF. The rearrangement uses TRBV19 and TRBJ1-2; 9 nucleotides line up with TRBD1. The CDR3 consists of 13 residues. With V trimmed by 7 bases and J by 4 bases, 4 bases remained unmatched. Germline CDR1 and CDR2: LNHDA and SQIVND (reference sequence). The full variable domain, completed using reference TRBV19 and TRBJ1-2, is DGGITQSPKYLFRKEGQNVTLSCEQNLNHDAMYWYRQDPGQGLRLIYYSQIVNDFQKGDIAEGYSVSREKKESFPLTVTSAQKNPTAFYLCASTGTGFYGYTFGSGTRLTVV.

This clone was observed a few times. The CDR3 region has the DNA TGTGCCAGCAGCCATCCCCAGGGCTTATCCTCTGGAAACACCATATATTTT. Translation: CASSHPQGLSSGNTIYF. The chain combines TRBV4-2 with TRBJ1-3, with a weak D call TRBD1 (5 bases). The CDR3 covers 17 residues. The germline V and J ends were trimmed by 3 bases and 0 bases, with 15 bases remaining between them. From germline, CDR1 is LGHNA and CDR2 YNFKEQ.

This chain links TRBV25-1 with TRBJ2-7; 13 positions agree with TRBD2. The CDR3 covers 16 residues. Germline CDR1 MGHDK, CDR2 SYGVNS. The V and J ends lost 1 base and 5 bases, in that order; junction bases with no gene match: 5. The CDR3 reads CASSELTSGRGNEQYF. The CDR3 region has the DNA TGTGCCAGCAGTGAATTAACTAGCGGGAGGGGAAACGAGCAGTACTTC.

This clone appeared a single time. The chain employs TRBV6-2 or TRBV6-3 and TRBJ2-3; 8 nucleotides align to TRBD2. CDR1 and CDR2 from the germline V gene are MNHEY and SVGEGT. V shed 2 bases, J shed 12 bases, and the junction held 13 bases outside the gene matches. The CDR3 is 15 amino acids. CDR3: CASSYEGSGTSIQYF. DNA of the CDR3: TGTGCCAGCAGTTACGAGGGTAGCGGGACTTCCATCCAGTATTTT.

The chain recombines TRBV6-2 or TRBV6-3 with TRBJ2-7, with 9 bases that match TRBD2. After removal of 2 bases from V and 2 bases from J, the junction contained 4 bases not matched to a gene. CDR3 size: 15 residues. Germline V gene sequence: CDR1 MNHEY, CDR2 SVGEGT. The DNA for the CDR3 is TGTGCCAGCAGTTACCTAGCGGGAATCACCTACGAGCAGTACTTC. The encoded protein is CASSYLAGITYEQYF.

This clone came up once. The CDR3 reads CASSQFPGNPYEKLFF. In nucleotides, the CDR3 is TGCGCCAGCAGCCAATTTCCGGGGAACCCATATGAAAAACTGTTTTTT. The genes are TRBV4-1 and TRBJ1-4; D remains ambiguous. Between the trimmed V and J ends, which lost 2 bases and 6 bases, there was a span of 16 bases. Germline V gene data show CDR1 as MGHRA and CDR2 as YSYEKL. The length of the CDR3 is 16 residues.

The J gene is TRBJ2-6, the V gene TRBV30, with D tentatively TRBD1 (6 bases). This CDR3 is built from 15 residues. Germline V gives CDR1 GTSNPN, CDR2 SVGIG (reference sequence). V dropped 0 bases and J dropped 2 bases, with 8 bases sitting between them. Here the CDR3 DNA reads TGTGCCTGGAGTGTGGGGGCTACTGGGGCCAACGTCCTGACTTTC. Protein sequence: CAWSVGATGANVLTF.

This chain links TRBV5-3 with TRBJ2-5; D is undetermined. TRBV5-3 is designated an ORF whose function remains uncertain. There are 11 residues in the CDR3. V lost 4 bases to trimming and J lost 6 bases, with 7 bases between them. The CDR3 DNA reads TGTGCCAGAAGCGCCAGGCAGACCCAGTACTTC. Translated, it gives CARSARQTQYF.

In DNA form, the CDR3 reads TGTGCCAGCAGCCCAAGGCGGGTGTCGGGACAGGGCGACCAGCAGTACTTC. Amino acids: CASSPRRVSGQGDQQYF. The rearrangement uses TRBV7-8 and TRBJ2-7; TRBD1 agrees at 9 bases. The germline CDR1 and CDR2 sequences are SGHVS and FQNEAQ. V shed 5 bases, J shed 8 bases, and the junction held 19 bases outside the gene matches. The CDR3 has 17 residues.

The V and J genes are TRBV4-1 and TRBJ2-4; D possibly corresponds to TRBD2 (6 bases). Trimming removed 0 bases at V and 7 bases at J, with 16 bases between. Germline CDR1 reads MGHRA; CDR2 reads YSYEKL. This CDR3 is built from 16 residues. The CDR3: CASSQDIGSEGNIQYF. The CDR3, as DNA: TGCGCCAGCAGCCAAGATATCGGGAGCGAGGGGAACATTCAGTACTTC.

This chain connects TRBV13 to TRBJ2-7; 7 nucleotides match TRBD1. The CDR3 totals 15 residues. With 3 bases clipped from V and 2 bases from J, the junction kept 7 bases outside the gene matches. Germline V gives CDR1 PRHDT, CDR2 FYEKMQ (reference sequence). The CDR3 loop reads CASSFRQGRTYEQYF. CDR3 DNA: TGTGCCAGCAGCTTCAGACAGGGACGGACCTACGAGCAGTACTTC.

The CDR3 sequence: CASSGATGNTIYF. Written as DNA, the CDR3 is TGTGCCAGCAGTGGGGCTACTGGAAACACCATATATTTT. The rearrangement links TRBV2 to TRBJ1-3; D uncertain. V was trimmed by 4 bases and J by 2 bases, leaving 6 bases between them. This CDR3 has 13 amino acids. The germline CDR1 and CDR2 sequences are SNHLY and FYNNEI.

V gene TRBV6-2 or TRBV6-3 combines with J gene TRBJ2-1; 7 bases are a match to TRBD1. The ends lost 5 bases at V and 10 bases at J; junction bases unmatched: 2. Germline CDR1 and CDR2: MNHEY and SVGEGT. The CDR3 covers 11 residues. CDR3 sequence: CASSNRGEQFF. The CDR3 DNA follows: TGTGCCAGCAGTAACAGGGGAGAGCAGTTCTTC.

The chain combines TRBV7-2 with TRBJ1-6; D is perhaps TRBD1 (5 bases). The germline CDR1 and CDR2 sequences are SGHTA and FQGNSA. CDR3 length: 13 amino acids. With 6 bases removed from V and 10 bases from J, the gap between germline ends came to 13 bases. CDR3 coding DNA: TGTGCCAGCAGTTCGGGGGAGAGATCACCCCTCCACTTT. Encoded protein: CASSSGERSPLHF. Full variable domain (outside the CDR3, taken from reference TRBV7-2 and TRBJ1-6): GAGVSQSPSNKVTEKGKDVELRCDPISGHTALYWYRQSLGQGLEFLIYFQGNSAPDKSGLPSDRFSAERTGGSVSTLTIQRTQQEDSAVYLCASSSGERSPLHFGNGTRLTVT.

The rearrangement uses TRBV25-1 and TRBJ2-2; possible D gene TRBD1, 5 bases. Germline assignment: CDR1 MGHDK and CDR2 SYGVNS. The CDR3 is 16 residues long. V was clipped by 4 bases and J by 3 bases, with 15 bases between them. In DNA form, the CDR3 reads TGTGCCAGCAGTGGGTACCGGACACCCTACACCGGGGAGCTGTTTTTT. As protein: CASSGYRTPYTGELFF. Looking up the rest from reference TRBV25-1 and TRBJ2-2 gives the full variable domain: EADIYQTPRYLVIGTGKKITLECSQTMGHDKMYWYQQDPGMELHLIHYSYGVNSTEKGDLSSESTVSRIRTEHFPLTLESARPSHTSQYLCASSGYRTPYTGELFFGEGSRLTVL.

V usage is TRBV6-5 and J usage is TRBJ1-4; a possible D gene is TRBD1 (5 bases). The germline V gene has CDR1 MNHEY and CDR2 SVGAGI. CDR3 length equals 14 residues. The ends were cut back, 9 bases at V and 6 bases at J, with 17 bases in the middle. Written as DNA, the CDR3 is TGTGCCAGTGACAGTCAGCTGGGTTATGAAAAACTGTTTTTT. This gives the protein CASDSQLGYEKLFF.

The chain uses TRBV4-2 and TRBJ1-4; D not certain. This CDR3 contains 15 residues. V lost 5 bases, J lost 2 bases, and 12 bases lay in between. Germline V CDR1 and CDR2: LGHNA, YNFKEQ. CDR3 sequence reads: CASSKNTETNEKLFF. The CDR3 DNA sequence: TGTGCCAGCAGCAAGAACACGGAGACTAATGAAAAACTGTTTTTT.

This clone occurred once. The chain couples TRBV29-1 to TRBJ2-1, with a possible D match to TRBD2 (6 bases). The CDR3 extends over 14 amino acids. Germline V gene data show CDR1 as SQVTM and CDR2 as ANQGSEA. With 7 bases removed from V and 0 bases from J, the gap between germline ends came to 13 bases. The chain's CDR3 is CSAAAGYSYNEQFF. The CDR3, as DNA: TGCAGCGCCGCAGCGGGTTACTCCTACAATGAGCAGTTCTTC.

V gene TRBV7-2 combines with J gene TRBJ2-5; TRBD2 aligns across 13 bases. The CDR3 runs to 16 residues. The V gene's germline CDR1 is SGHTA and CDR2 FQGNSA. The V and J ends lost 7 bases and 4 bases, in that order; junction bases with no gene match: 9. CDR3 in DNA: TGTGCCAGCACCTGGACTAGCGGGAGATCAGGAGAGACCCAGTACTTC. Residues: CASTWTSGRSGETQYF.

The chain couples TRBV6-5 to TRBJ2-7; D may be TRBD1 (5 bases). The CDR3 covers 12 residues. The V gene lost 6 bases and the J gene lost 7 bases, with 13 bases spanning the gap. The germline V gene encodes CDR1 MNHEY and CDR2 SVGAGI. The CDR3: CASRADISEQYF. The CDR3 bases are TGTGCCAGCAGGGCGGACATCAGTGAGCAGTACTTC.

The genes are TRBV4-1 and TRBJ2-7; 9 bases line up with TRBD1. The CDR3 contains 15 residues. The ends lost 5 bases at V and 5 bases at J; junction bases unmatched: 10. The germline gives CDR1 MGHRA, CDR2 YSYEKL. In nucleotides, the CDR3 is TGCGCCAGCAGCACCCGGGACAGGGTAGGCGACGAGCAGTACTTC. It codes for CASSTRDRVGDEQYF.

CDR3 bases: TGTGCCAGCAGTTACGTTCTAACCGGGGAGCTGTTTTTT. Protein product: CASSYVLTGELFF. The V and J genes are TRBV6-5 and TRBJ2-2, with unresolved D. There are 13 residues in the CDR3. Trimming pared 2 bases from V and 5 bases from J, leaving 6 bases between. CDR1 and CDR2 from the germline V gene are MNHEY and SVGAGI.

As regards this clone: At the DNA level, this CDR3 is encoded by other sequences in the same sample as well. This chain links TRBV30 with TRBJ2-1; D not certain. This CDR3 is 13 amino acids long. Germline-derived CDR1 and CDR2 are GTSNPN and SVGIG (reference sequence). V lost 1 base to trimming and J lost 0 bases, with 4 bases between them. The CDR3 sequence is CAWSGSSYNEQFF. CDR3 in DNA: TGTGCCTGGAGTGGTAGCTCCTACAATGAGCAGTTCTTC.

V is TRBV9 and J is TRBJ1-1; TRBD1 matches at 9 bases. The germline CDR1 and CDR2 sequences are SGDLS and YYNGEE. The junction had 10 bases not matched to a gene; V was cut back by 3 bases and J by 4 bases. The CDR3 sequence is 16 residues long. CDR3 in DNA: TGTGCCAGCAGCGCGGACAGGGGAGGGCGAGCCACTGAAGCTTTCTTT. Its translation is CASSADRGGRATEAFF.

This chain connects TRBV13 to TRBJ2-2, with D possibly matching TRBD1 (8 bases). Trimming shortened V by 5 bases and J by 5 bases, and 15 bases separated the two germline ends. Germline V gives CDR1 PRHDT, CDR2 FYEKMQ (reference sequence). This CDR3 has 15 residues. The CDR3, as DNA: TGTGCCAGCAGCGCCGGACAGGGAGGGACCGGGGAGCTGTTTTTT. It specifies CASSAGQGGTGELFF.